Listed below are T cell receptor beta chains from one sample, sequenced in a study of blood T cell repertoires in COVID-19. Here immunoSEQ multiplex PCR was the method, and the copy in TCRdb shows in-frame clones only, minus some. The top ten clones hold approximately 42% of a sample with fewer than 50,000 clones, roughly four fifths of them seen once. Sequencing used peripheral blood. Source of these receptors: a man in his forties or fifties with active or convalescent COVID-19. CDR3s include the opening cysteine and the closing phenylalanine or tryptophan. The D gene is left open where the match is weak. Not all rows give a size; the values are once, few, many and, for expanded clones, a class.

d_call j_call clone_size v_call cdr3_length cdr3_aa cdr3_nt
. TRBJ1-2 . TRBV5-5 13 CASSVDSHYGYTF TGTGCCAGCAGCGTTGACTCCCACTATGGCTACACCTTC
TRBD2 TRBJ2-5 . TRBV28 15 CASTAPSGRQETQYF TGTGCCAGCACCGCACCTAGCGGACGCCAAGAGACCCAGTACTTC
TRBD2 TRBJ2-1 . TRBV6-4 15 CASSVTSGGLDEQFF TGTGCCAGCAGCGTTACTAGCGGGGGCTTGGATGAGCAGTTCTTC
TRBD1 TRBJ2-7 . TRBV28 14 CASRPQGARVEQYF TGTGCCAGCAGACCGCAGGGGGCGAGGGTCGAGCAGTACTTC
TRBD1 TRBJ1-1 . TRBV11-1 16 CASSLFPETGIAEAFF TGTGCCAGCAGCTTATTCCCGGAGACAGGGATCGCTGAAGCTTTCTTT
. TRBJ1-4 . TRBV19 13 CASGGVTNEKLFF TGTGCCAGTGGAGGGGTAACTAATGAAAAACTGTTTTTT
TRBD1 TRBJ1-1 . TRBV6-5 14 CASRRAGQGAEAFF TGTGCCAGCAGACGAGCAGGACAGGGTGCTGAAGCTTTCTTT
. TRBJ2-2 . TRBV10-1 14 CASSETTSGGELFF TGCGCCAGCAGCGAGACTACCAGCGGCGGGGAGCTGTTTTTT
. TRBJ2-7 . TRBV6-2/TRBV6-3 11 CASSHLYEQYF TGTGCCAGCAGCCACTTATACGAGCAGTACTTC
TRBD1 TRBJ1-5 . TRBV30 13 CASSRTGDQPQHF TGTGCCTCAAGCAGGACAGGGGATCAGCCCCAGCATTTT
TRBD1 TRBJ2-7 . TRBV5-4 14 CASSPGQGPGKQYF TGTGCCAGCAGCCCGGGACAGGGTCCCGGAAAGCAGTACTTC
. TRBJ2-7 few TRBV18 12 CASSPQGPPQYF TGTGCCAGCTCACCACAGGGGCCCCCCCAGTACTTC
. TRBJ1-5 . TRBV12-3/TRBV12-4 13 CASSLAGNQPQHF TGTGCCAGCAGTTTGGCCGGGAATCAGCCCCAGCATTTT
TRBD1 TRBJ2-5 . TRBV4-2 16 CASSQDQGQGGETQYF TGTGCCAGCAGCCAAGACCAAGGACAGGGGGGAGAGACCCAGTACTTC
TRBD1 TRBJ1-1 . TRBV11-3 15 CASSTRTGVGTEAFF TGTGCCAGCAGCACCCGGACAGGGGTTGGAACTGAAGCTTTCTTT
TRBD2 TRBJ2-3 once TRBV4-1 18 CASSQVGASGTSTDTQYF TGCGCCAGCAGCCAAGTGGGGGCTAGCGGGACCAGCACAGATACGCAGTATTTT
TRBD1 TRBJ2-5 . TRBV2 13 CASRQGIQETQYF TGTGCCAGCCGACAGGGAATTCAAGAGACCCAGTACTTC
. TRBJ1-5 . TRBV4-2 14 CASSPSAAGAPQHF TGTGCCAGCAGCCCTTCCGCGGCAGGGGCGCCCCAGCATTTT
TRBD1 TRBJ1-5 . TRBV6-2/TRBV6-3 15 CASSHRGRNNQPQHF TGTGCCAGCAGTCACAGGGGCAGGAACAATCAGCCCCAGCATTTT
. TRBJ1-3 . TRBV15 14 CATSREGQGGTIYF TGTGCCACCAGCAGGGAAGGACAAGGTGGGACCATATATTTT
. TRBJ2-1 . TRBV27 16 CASSLSPLSSYNEQFF TGTGCCAGCAGTTTATCCCCGCTCAGCTCCTACAATGAGCAGTTCTTC
TRBD2 TRBJ2-1 . TRBV13 17 CASSTSGVKARNDEQFF TGTGCCAGCAGCACTAGCGGGGTAAAGGCCCGCAACGATGAGCAGTTCTTC
. TRBJ1-1 . TRBV2 13 CASRQGRNTEAFF TGTGCCAGCCGGCAGGGGAGGAACACTGAAGCTTTCTTT
. TRBJ1-5 . TRBV6-6 14 CASSYGELNQPQHF TGTGCCAGCAGTTACGGTGAGCTCAATCAGCCCCAGCATTTT
TRBD2 TRBJ2-7 few TRBV7-2 14 CASSWTSGSHEQYF TGTGCCAGCAGCTGGACTAGCGGGAGTCACGAGCAGTACTTC
TRBD2 TRBJ2-5 . TRBV6-5 15 CASRGGDGARVTQYF TGTGCCAGCAGGGGGGGGGACGGAGCCCGTGTGACCCAGTACTTC
. TRBJ1-1 . TRBV19 13 CASSEDGITEAFF TGTGCCAGTAGTGAGGACGGGATCACTGAAGCTTTCTTT
TRBD1 TRBJ2-1 . TRBV5-1 15 CASSYRDRGSYEQFF TGCGCCAGCAGCTACCGGGACAGGGGTTCGTATGAGCAGTTCTTC
. TRBJ1-2 few TRBV4-1 17 CASSQGIRDTYNYGYTF TGCGCCAGCAGCCAAGGGATCCGGGACACGTATAACTATGGCTACACCTTC
TRBD1 TRBJ1-1 . TRBV5-1 15 CASSLDGQGVAEAFF TGCGCCAGCAGCTTGGACGGACAGGGTGTCGCTGAAGCTTTCTTT
. TRBJ1-1 . TRBV2 13 CASSQERGTEAFF TGTGCCAGCAGCCAGGAGCGGGGGACTGAAGCTTTCTTT
. TRBJ2-7 few TRBV30 11 CAWRGRGEQYF TGTGCCTGGAGAGGTCGGGGCGAGCAGTACTTC
. TRBJ2-7 . TRBV13 12 CASSAATYEQYF TGTGCCAGCAGTGCGGCTACCTACGAGCAGTACTTC
TRBD1 TRBJ1-2 . TRBV7-2 14 CASSLGRGLDGYTF TGTGCCAGCAGCTTAGGCAGGGGGCTGGATGGCTACACCTTC
. TRBJ1-1 . TRBV6-2/TRBV6-3 14 CASSWGDGPAEAFF TGTGCCAGCAGTTGGGGGGACGGGCCTGCTGAAGCTTTCTTT
. TRBJ2-5 . TRBV29-1 13 CSVGDVRGETQYF TGCAGCGTTGGGGACGTACGGGGGGAGACCCAGTACTTC
TRBD2 TRBJ2-7 few TRBV7-9 15 CASSSTSGVDYEQYF TGTGCCAGCAGCTCGACTAGCGGGGTAGACTACGAGCAGTACTTC
. TRBJ2-5 once TRBV9 14 CASSPGQGGETQYF TGTGCCAGCAGCCCTGGGCAGGGGGGAGAGACCCAGTACTTC
. TRBJ2-1 . TRBV5-1 13 CASGPSRGNEQFF TGCGCCAGCGGTCCTAGCAGGGGCAATGAGCAGTTCTTC
. TRBJ2-1 few TRBV4-2 12 CASSQEYNEQFF TGTGCCAGCAGCCAGGAGTACAATGAGCAGTTCTTC
. TRBJ1-1 few TRBV2 15 CASSEGSVGGTEAFF TGTGCCAGCAGTGAGGGCTCGGTTGGTGGGACTGAAGCTTTCTTT
TRBD1 TRBJ2-6 . TRBV5-6 17 CASSLFQGAPGANVLTF TGTGCCAGCAGCTTGTTTCAGGGGGCGCCTGGGGCCAACGTCCTGACTTTC
. TRBJ2-1 few TRBV29-1 14 CSVQTLLVGNEQFF TGCAGCGTTCAGACTCTCCTGGTGGGTAATGAGCAGTTCTTC
. TRBJ1-1 . TRBV19 14 CASSPSGLFAEAFF TGTGCCAGTAGCCCCAGCGGCCTTTTCGCTGAAGCTTTCTTT
TRBD1 TRBJ1-2 . TRBV27 12 CASSRTGNGYTF TGTGCCAGCAGTAGGACAGGGAATGGCTACACCTTC
TRBD1 TRBJ2-2 . TRBV27 14 CASSLGTEGGELFF TGTGCCAGCAGTTTAGGGACAGAAGGCGGGGAGCTGTTTTTT
TRBD2 TRBJ2-1 . TRBV19 18 CASSIDLSVVAGRFEQFF TGTGCCAGTAGTATAGATCTTAGTGTAGTAGCGGGACGGTTTGAGCAGTTCTTC
TRBD1 TRBJ2-1 . TRBV6-5 16 CASSSATGGRFNEQFF TGTGCCAGCAGTTCCGCGACAGGGGGCCGATTCAATGAGCAGTTCTTC